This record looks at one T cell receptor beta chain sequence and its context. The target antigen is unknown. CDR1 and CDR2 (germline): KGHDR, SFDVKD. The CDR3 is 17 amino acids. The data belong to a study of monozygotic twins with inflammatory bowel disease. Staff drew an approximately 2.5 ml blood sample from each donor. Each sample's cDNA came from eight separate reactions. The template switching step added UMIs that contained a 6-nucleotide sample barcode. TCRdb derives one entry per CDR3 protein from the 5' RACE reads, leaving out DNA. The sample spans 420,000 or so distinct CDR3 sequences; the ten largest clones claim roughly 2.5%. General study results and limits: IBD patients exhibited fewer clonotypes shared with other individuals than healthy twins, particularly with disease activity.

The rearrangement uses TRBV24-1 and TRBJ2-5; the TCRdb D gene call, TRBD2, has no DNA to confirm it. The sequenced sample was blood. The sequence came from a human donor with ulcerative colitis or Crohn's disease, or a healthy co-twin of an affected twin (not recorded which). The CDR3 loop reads CATSEKTPGLLRETQYF.